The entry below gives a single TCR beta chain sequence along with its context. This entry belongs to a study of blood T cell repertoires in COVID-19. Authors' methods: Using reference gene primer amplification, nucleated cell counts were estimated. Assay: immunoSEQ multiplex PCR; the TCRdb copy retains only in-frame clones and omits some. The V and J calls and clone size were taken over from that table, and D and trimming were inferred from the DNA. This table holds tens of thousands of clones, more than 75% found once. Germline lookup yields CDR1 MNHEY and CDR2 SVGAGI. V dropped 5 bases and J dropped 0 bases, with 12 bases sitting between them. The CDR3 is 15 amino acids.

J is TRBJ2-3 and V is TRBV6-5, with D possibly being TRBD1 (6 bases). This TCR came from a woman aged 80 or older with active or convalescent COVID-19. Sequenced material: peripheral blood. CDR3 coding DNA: TGTGCCAGCAGTCTTCAGGGGCCTAGCACAGATACGCAGTATTTT. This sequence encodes CASSLQGPSTDTQYF.